This TCR beta chain comes out of a study of CD8 T cells in ankylosing spondylitis. The CDR3 covers 14 residues. V lost 7 bases and J lost 6; bases outside the gene matches: 11. CDR1 and CDR2 from the germline V gene are DFQATT and SNEGSKA (reference sequence). This clonotype has ten or more counts. The antigen is unknown. Study observations and caveats: In ankylosing spondylitis blood, a motif of roughly eight highly homologous TCR beta variants appeared characteristic. Previous work reported some of these motif variants in the synovial fluid and blood of reactive arthritis.

As the method for making TCR beta libraries, quantitative 5'-RACE with molecular barcodes was used. TCRdb called the 5' RACE reads again in MiXCR, with one record for every CDR3 protein. Of roughly 180,000 distinct CDR3 sequences listed, approximately 13% are singletons. The TCR originated in a female donor with ankylosing spondylitis or in good health (not recorded which). Sequencing used blood, either unsorted or a sorted T cell fraction (not recorded which). V is TRBV20-1 and J is TRBJ2-1; 8 nucleotides line up with TRBD1. The CDR3 protein is CSVNRDRLSNEQFF. In DNA, the CDR3 is TGCAGTGTAAACCGGGACAGGCTGAGCAATGAGCAGTTCTTC.